The 29 T cell receptor beta chains given below trace back to one sample, sequenced in a study of regulatory T cells in long-lasting Graves disease. CDR3 regions were amplified by Arm-PCR using iRepertoire HTBI primers to build TCR beta libraries. MiXCR, run by TCRdb on the multiplex PCR reads, gives a single entry per CDR3 protein. This sample yields some 560,000 distinct CDR3 sequences, of which about 16% are seen a single time; roughly 25% belongs to the top ten. Documented time point: newly diagnosed GD, antithyroid drugs for less than 3 months. Construction of the TCR library relied on RNA isolated from PBMCs. This same sample was also taken into another study, of T cells in Graves' hyperthyroidism and ophthalmopathy.

The material was peripheral blood mononuclear cells (PBMCs), obtained at new diagnosis, from a patient treated with antithyroid drugs. All receptors come from a woman aged 35 to 59 with Graves disease.

This clonotype has just a few counts. The J gene is TRBJ1-6, the V gene TRBV6-1; 8 bases are a match to TRBD1. This CDR3 spans 14 amino acids. V was pared by 6 bases and J by 10 bases, with 8 bases of the junction left unmatched. CDR1 MNHNS and CDR2 SASEGT come from the germline V gene. CDR3 bases: TGTGCCAGCAGAATCGGACAGGGATGGTCACCCCTCCACTTT. This translates into CASRIGQGWSPLHF.

This clonotype was picked up many times. The genes are TRBV6-9 and TRBJ2-1, with D possibly matching TRBD1 (6 bases). The V gene lost 4 bases and the J gene lost 6 bases, with 19 bases spanning the gap. Per the germline V gene, CDR1 is MNHGY and CDR2 is SVAAGI. CDR3 size: 16 residues. The DNA for the CDR3 is TGTGCCAGCAGTTCCGACAGGAGGTCACCGCTCAATGAGCAGTTCTTC. Protein product: CASSSDRRSPLNEQFF.

This clonotype was recorded many times. The chain is built from TRBV3-1 and TRBJ2-7, with 9 bases fitting TRBD2. The length of the CDR3 is 14 residues. Germline CDR1 is LGHDT and CDR2 is YNNKEL (reference sequence). The V segment lost 5 bases and the J segment 4 bases; nucleotides outside the gene matches: 6. The CDR3 bases are TGTGCCAGCAGCAGGACTAGCGAACCTTACGAGCAGTACTTC. Translation gives CASSRTSEPYEQYF.

Concerning this clonotype itself: A clone one base away is much larger, so this may be a read error. This rearrangement joins TRBV6-5 to TRBJ2-5; the D gene could be TRBD1 or TRBD2 (6 bases each). Germline-derived CDR1 and CDR2 are MNHEY and SVGAGI. This CDR3 has 19 residues. The V end lost 2 bases, the J end lost 7 bases, and 29 bases lay between the germline ends. The CDR3 DNA reads TGTGCCAGCAGTTACCCGGACGTCTCTGGCGAGGGGGGACGGTGGACCCAGTACTTC. Protein sequence: CASSYPDVSGEGGRWTQYF.

This clonotype was counted ten times or more. The chain combines TRBV5-1 with TRBJ2-5; D not certain. This CDR3 is built from 13 residues. V gave up 1 base and J gave up 0 bases, with 4 bases separating them. CDR1 and CDR2 (germline): SGHRS, YFSETQ. For the CDR3, the DNA is TGCGCCAGCAGCTTGTCGTACCAAGAGACCCAGTACTTC. It specifies CASSLSYQETQYF.

This clonotype was detected a few times. The V call is TRBV6-1, the J call TRBJ2-1; 9 nucleotides match TRBD1. The germline gives CDR1 MNHNS, CDR2 SASEGT. The CDR3 loop spans 14 amino acids. Trimming cost V 6 bases and J 6 bases; bases outside gene matches: 6. The CDR3 region is CASSSGTGPNEQFF. Here the CDR3 DNA reads TGTGCCAGCAGCTCCGGGACAGGGCCCAATGAGCAGTTCTTC.

In its sample, this clonotype was seen a few times. The chain is built from TRBV12-3 or TRBV12-4 and TRBJ1-6; no definite D call. Trimming left V 4 bases short and J 3 bases short, with 1 base between. This CDR3 is 12 amino acids long. The CDR3 bases are TGTGCCAGCAGTTACTATAATTCACCCCTCCACTTT. Translation gives CASSYYNSPLHF.

This clonotype was picked up many times. The chain combines TRBV7-8 with TRBJ1-3; D not resolved. V was pared by 3 bases and J by 0 bases, with 9 bases between. CDR3 length: 15 amino acids. Germline-derived CDR1 and CDR2 are SGHVS and FQNEAQ. DNA of the CDR3: TGTGCCAGCAGCTTGGGGTTCAACTCTGGAAACACCATATATTTT. This encodes CASSLGFNSGNTIYF.

This clonotype was found a few times. The chain joins TRBV3-1 to TRBJ1-6, with D maybe TRBD1 (5 bases). Germline V CDR1 and CDR2: LGHDT, YNNKEL (reference sequence). The CDR3 is 15 amino acids. The V end lost 0 bases, the J end lost 11 bases, and 14 bases lay between the germline ends. CDR3 sequence (DNA): TGTGCCAGCAGCCAAGAAACGGCAGGGAGGACACCCCTCCACTTT. Translating it yields CASSQETAGRTPLHF.

The V call is TRBV19, the J call TRBJ2-2; D not certain. V was shortened by 0 bases and J by 7 bases, with 3 bases between the two germline ends. From germline, CDR1 is LNHDA and CDR2 SQIVND (reference sequence). The CDR3 is made up of 12 amino acids. The chain's CDR3 is CASSIEDGELFF. DNA for the CDR3: TGTGCCAGTAGTATAGAGGACGGGGAGCTGTTTTTT. Supplemented by reference TRBV19 and TRBJ2-2, the full variable domain reads DGGITQSPKYLFRKEGQNVTLSCEQNLNHDAMYWYRQDPGQGLRLIYYSQIVNDFQKGDIAEGYSVSREKKESFPLTVTSAQKNPTAFYLCASSIEDGELFFGEGSRLTVL.

With regard to this clonotype: A read error may explain this, as a much larger clone is one base away. The CDR3 does not close with the conserved phenylalanine or tryptophan, likely indicating a read error. The V gene is TRBV6-1, the J gene TRBJ1-5; 8 bases fit TRBD1. J was trimmed by 6 bases and V by 5 bases; bases with no gene match: 6. Germline CDR1 reads MNHNS; CDR2 reads SASEGT. This CDR3 contains 14 residues. The CDR3, as DNA: TGTGCCAGCAGTCCGACAGGGGCCCTTCAGCCCCAGCATCTT. This sequence encodes CASSPTGALQPQHL.

Ten or more counts support this clonotype. Germline is not matched at one junction end, which may reflect a read error. The chain uses TRBV10-3 and TRBJ2-7, with 7 bases identical to TRBD1. Germline V gene sequence: CDR1 ENHRY, CDR2 SYGVKD. The CDR3 covers 13 residues. CDR3 bases: TGTGCCATCACTGAGACAGGGTCCTACGAGCAGTACTTC. Its protein is CAITETGSYEQYF.

This clonotype was counted a single time. The limits of the CDR3 on the DNA are not certain, so only TCRdb's listed CDR3 is given. The chain couples TRBV19 to TRBJ2-2; the D call TRBD2 from the table was never checked on the DNA. The CDR3 is made up of 16 amino acids, end residues included. CDR1 is LNHDA and CDR2 is SQIVND in the germline V gene (reference sequence). This CDR3 is CASSTGTSVRRGSCFF.

This clonotype was seen more than once but under ten times. The chain uses TRBV27 and TRBJ2-7; 11 nucleotides match TRBD2. J gave up 4 bases and V 3 bases, and 5 bases lay outside the gene matches. Germline assignment: CDR1 MNHEY and CDR2 SMNVEV (reference sequence). The CDR3 has 15 residues. In DNA form, the CDR3 reads TGTGCCAGCAGTTTCCTAGCGGGGGGATCTTACGAGCAGTACTTC. This codes for CASSFLAGGSYEQYF.

The V call is TRBV28, the J call TRBJ1-2, with D possibly matching TRBD1 (5 bases). The CDR3 loop spans 17 amino acids. Germline lookup yields CDR1 MDHEN and CDR2 SYDVKM. V was shortened by 9 bases and J by 4 bases, with 27 bases between the two germline ends. CDR3 coding DNA: TGTGCCAGAGCAAGTCAGCAGTTTTCCCCCCAGGGCTATGGCTACACCTTC. This codes for CARASQQFSPQGYGYTF.

This clonotype occurred many times. The chain couples TRBV11-2 to TRBJ1-4; D unclear. Germline V lookup: CDR1 SGHAT, CDR2 FQNNGV. V was shortened by 3 bases and J by 8 bases, with 10 bases between the two germline ends. The CDR3 is 13 residues long. The CDR3 region has the DNA TGTGCCAGCAGCTTTAATCGCCTCGAAAAACTGTTTTTT. Its protein is CASSFNRLEKLFF.

V usage is TRBV11-2 and J usage is TRBJ2-2, with TRBD1 identical over 8 bases. This CDR3 contains 17 residues. CDR1 SGHAT and CDR2 FQNNGV come from the germline V gene. The ends lost 6 bases at V and 2 bases at J; junction bases unmatched: 11. The CDR3 coding sequence is TGTGCCAGCAGAACACGGACAGGGTTAGGTAACACCGGGGAGCTGTTTTTT. This gives the protein CASRTRTGLGNTGELFF.

This clonotype was detected many times. V is TRBV4-1 and J is TRBJ2-7; no reliable D call. Germline-derived CDR1 and CDR2 are MGHRA and YSYEKL. V was trimmed by 3 bases and J by 5 bases, leaving 11 bases between them. The CDR3 contains 13 residues. For the CDR3, the DNA is TGCGCCAGCAGCCAGCTAGATGACGACGAGCAGTACTTC. Its protein is CASSQLDDDEQYF.

V and J are TRBV2 and TRBJ1-4; 10 nucleotides match TRBD1. V gave up 6 bases and J gave up 10 bases; unmatched junction bases: 8. CDR3 length: 14 amino acids. Germline lookup yields CDR1 SNHLY and CDR2 FYNNEI. The CDR3 coding sequence is TGTGCCAGCAGCACCGGGACAGGGGATGGAAAACTGTTTTTT. Protein sequence: CASSTGTGDGKLFF. Full variable domain (outside the CDR3, taken from reference TRBV2 and TRBJ1-4): EPEVTQTPSHQVTQMGQEVILRCVPISNHLYFYWYRQILGQKVEFLVSFYNNEISEKSEIFDDQFSVERPDGSNFTLKIRSTKLEDSAMYFCASSTGTGDGKLFFGSGTQLSVL.

This clonotype was counted ten times or more. The rearrangement uses TRBV5-1 and TRBJ1-1; D not resolved. Per the germline V gene, CDR1 is SGHRS and CDR2 is YFSETQ. Trimming cost V 5 bases and J 2 bases, with 10 bases left between them. The CDR3 extends over 13 amino acids. As DNA, the CDR3 is TGCGCCAGCAGGCCTTATATAAACACTGAAGCTTTCTTT. It is translated as CASRPYINTEAFF.

This clonotype was seen a few times. The chain recombines TRBV10-3 with TRBJ2-7, with D maybe TRBD2 (5 bases). The germline CDR1 and CDR2 sequences are ENHRY and SYGVKD. The ends were cut back, 6 bases at V and 3 bases at J, with 12 bases in the middle. The CDR3 covers 13 residues. The CDR3 DNA is TGTGCCATCAGGGACTCGGGTGGCTACGAGCAGTACTTC. The encoded protein is CAIRDSGGYEQYF.

In its sample, this clonotype was seen many times. This rearrangement joins TRBV6-1 to TRBJ1-2; D may be TRBD1 (6 bases). CDR1 is MNHNS and CDR2 is SASEGT in the germline V gene. The CDR3 consists of 14 residues. V lost 5 bases and J lost 0, with 10 bases in between. The CDR3 coding sequence is TGTGCCAGCAGTCGGACAGCCACTAACTATGGCTACACCTTC. It translates to CASSRTATNYGYTF.

This clonotype turned up a few times. V usage is TRBV12-3 or TRBV12-4 and J usage is TRBJ1-6; D unresolved. This CDR3 region has 14 residues. V was pared by 10 bases and J by 9 bases, with 19 bases between. The CDR3, as DNA: TGTGCCAACAATCCTGGAGGTTACGGTTCACCCCTCCACTTT. Protein sequence: CANNPGGYGSPLHF.

Ten or more counts support this clonotype. The chain uses TRBV28 and TRBJ2-5; no definite D call. The CDR3 extends over 14 amino acids. Germline V gene sequence: CDR1 MDHEN, CDR2 SYDVKM. V was shortened by 3 bases and J by 0 bases, with 8 bases between the two germline ends. Here the CDR3 DNA reads TGTGCCAGCAGTTTTGAGAGTTACCAAGAGACCCAGTACTTC. Protein sequence: CASSFESYQETQYF. The entire variable domain, with the rest obtained from reference TRBV28 and TRBJ2-5, is as follows: DVKVTQSSRYLVKRTGEKVFLECVQDMDHENMFWYRQDPGLGLRLIYFSYDVKMKEKGDIPEGYSVSREKKERFSLILESASTNQTSMYLCASSFESYQETQYFGPGTRLLVL.

V gene TRBV11-2 combines with J gene TRBJ2-6, with D possibly TRBD1 on 6 matching bases. This CDR3 has 17 residues. Germline assignment: CDR1 SGHAT and CDR2 FQNNGV. Trimming removed 6 bases at V and 0 bases at J, with 15 bases between. CDR3 loop: CASSSLRTDSGANVLTF. The CDR3 nucleotides read TGTGCCAGCAGTTCCCTTAGGACAGACTCTGGGGCCAACGTCCTGACTTTC.

There are a few counts of this clonotype. The chain recombines TRBV5-6 with TRBJ1-3; D possibly corresponds to TRBD1 (5 bases). The CDR3 extends over 13 amino acids. The V and J ends lost 10 bases and 4 bases respectively, with 15 bases between them. Per the germline V gene, CDR1 is SGHDT and CDR2 is YYEEEE. CDR3 protein: CAGPAGLGNTIYF. CDR3 bases: TGTGCCGGCCCGGCAGGGCTGGGAAACACCATATATTTT.

This clonotype was seen at least ten times. This chain uses TRBV13 with TRBJ1-1; D ambiguous. Germline V lookup: CDR1 PRHDT, CDR2 FYEKMQ (reference sequence). This CDR3 contains 12 residues. Trimming shortened V by 3 bases and J by 8 bases, and 10 bases separated the two germline ends. The CDR3 DNA follows: TGTGCCAGCAGCTTTAATGGGAAGGAAGCTTTCTTT. This sequence encodes CASSFNGKEAFF.

This chain uses TRBV5-6 with TRBJ2-7; TRBD2 agrees at 9 bases. This CDR3 has 14 amino acids. Per germline, CDR1 SGHDT and CDR2 YYEEEE. Trimming removed 4 bases from V and 3 bases from J; junction bases left unmatched: 5. The CDR3 DNA reads TGTGCCAGCAGCGCCCAGCGGGGGGACTACGAGCAGTACTTC. It is translated as CASSAQRGDYEQYF.

This chain uses TRBV7-3 with TRBJ1-2, with D possibly TRBD1 on 5 matching bases. V was trimmed by 3 bases and J by 1 base, leaving 12 bases between them. Germline CDR1 is SGHTA and CDR2 is FQGTGA. CDR3 size: 15 residues. CDR3 DNA sequence: TGTGCCAGCAGCTTGGGGCAGGGCCTTAACTATGGCTACACCTTC. This sequence encodes CASSLGQGLNYGYTF.